This entry is about one TCR beta chain. These data belong to a study of blood T cell repertoires in COVID-19. Looking at the study overall: COVID-19 samples from acute and convalescent phases originated in the United States, Italy and Spain. Sample material is recorded as cDNA or gDNA derived from T cells, B-cell-depleted T cells, or PBMCs.

Trimming took 4 bases from V and 9 from J; bases not matched to a gene: 3. This CDR3 is built from 12 residues. Original handling: Amplification from reference gene primers served as the basis for estimated nucleated cell counts. Measured with immunoSEQ multiplex PCR; TCRdb has only the in-frame clones, and not every one. Clonal size and the V and J genes are those of that table, whereas D and trimming came from the DNA. The profile shows 100,000 to 150,000 clones, roughly 80% of them singletons. The TCR was taken from a man aged 55 to 70 with acute or convalescent COVID-19. V is TRBV12-3 or TRBV12-4 and J is TRBJ1-3, with TRBD1 matching over 7 bases. Sequenced sample: peripheral blood. The CDR3 DNA follows: TGTGCCAGCAGTTCGGGACAGACCACCATATATTTT. Encoded protein: CASSSGQTTIYF.